A selection of T cell receptor beta chains follows, all from one sample in a study of blood T cell repertoires in COVID-19. Profiling relied on immunoSEQ multiplex PCR, and the TCRdb table lists in-frame clones only, not all of them. The profile shows around 330,000 clones, around 89% of them singletons. The sample was peripheral blood. The receptors were sampled from a woman in her twenties or thirties with COVID-19, enrolled during active disease. CDR3s include the opening cysteine and the closing phenylalanine or tryptophan. Each record gives: clone size, V gene, J gene, D gene, CDR3 protein, CDR3 DNA. The D gene is left open where the match is weak. Only some rows state a clone size, as once, few, many or a class for expanded clones.

-,TRBV2,TRBJ1-1,-,CASARGEMSEAFF,TGTGCCAGCGCCCGGGGGGAAATGTCTGAAGCTTTCTTT
-,TRBV5-1,TRBJ1-2,TRBD1,CASSYSDRDYGYTF,TGCGCCAGCAGCTACTCGGACAGGGACTATGGCTACACCTTC
-,TRBV7-8,TRBJ2-1,TRBD2,CASSLSGYEQFF,TGTGCCAGCAGCCTTAGCGGGTATGAGCAGTTCTTC
-,TRBV30,TRBJ1-6,TRBD1,CAWSRQGAPPYNSPLHF,TGTGCCTGGAGCCGGCAGGGGGCGCCCCCCTATAATTCACCCCTCCACTTT
-,TRBV5-6,TRBJ1-4,TRBD1,CASSLRRGSVANEKLFF,TGTGCCAGCAGCTTGCGCAGGGGGAGTGTAGCTAATGAAAAACTGTTTTTT
-,TRBV6-5,TRBJ2-5,TRBD1,CASRGQGRETQYF,TGTGCCAGCAGGGGACAGGGACGAGAGACCCAGTACTTC
-,TRBV18,TRBJ1-5,-,CASSPSPGESQPQHF,TGTGCCAGCTCACCTTCTCCAGGGGAATCTCAGCCCCAGCATTTT
-,TRBV19,TRBJ1-4,TRBD1,CASSPGTGNEKLFF,TGTGCCAGTAGTCCCGGGACAGGGAATGAAAAACTGTTTTTT
-,TRBV4-1,TRBJ2-3,TRBD1,CASSRMGQAFGTDTQYF,TGCGCCAGCAGCCGGATGGGACAGGCCTTCGGCACAGATACGCAGTATTTT
-,TRBV6-2/TRBV6-3,TRBJ2-7,TRBD2,CASSPGTSGRKQYF,TGTGCCAGCAGTCCCGGGACTAGCGGGCGCAAGCAGTACTTC
-,TRBV6-2/TRBV6-3,TRBJ2-1,-,CASSYSRELTGNEQFF,TGTGCCAGCAGTTACTCTCGGGAGCTGACGGGGAATGAGCAGTTCTTC
-,TRBV5-1,TRBJ1-1,TRBD1,CASSPGDREAFF,TGCGCCAGCAGTCCCGGGGACAGGGAAGCTTTCTTT
-,TRBV10-2,TRBJ1-5,TRBD1,CASRTGTGGSQPQHF,TGCGCCAGCAGAACCGGGACAGGGGGCTCTCAGCCCCAGCATTTT
-,TRBV4-2,TRBJ2-2,-,CASRQGRTGELFF,TGTGCCAGCAGACAGGGTAGGACCGGGGAGCTGTTTTTT
once,TRBV6-5,TRBJ1-6,-,CASSYLASRDSPLHF,TGTGCCAGCAGTTATCTAGCCAGTAGAGATTCACCCCTCCACTTT
once,TRBV12-5,TRBJ1-1,TRBD1,CASGLVLDRGTEAFF,TGTGCTAGTGGTTTGGTACTTGACAGGGGCACTGAAGCTTTCTTT
-,TRBV11-2,TRBJ1-5,TRBD1,CASSIGTGQGDQPQHF,TGTGCCAGCAGCATAGGGACGGGACAGGGCGATCAGCCCCAGCATTTT
few,TRBV7-6,TRBJ1-2,-,CASSPREGNYGYTF,TGTGCCAGCAGCCCGAGGGAGGGGAACTATGGCTACACCTTC
once,TRBV9,TRBJ2-3,-,CASSVPSFSTDTQYF,TGTGCCAGCAGCGTACCGTCTTTTAGCACAGATACGCAGTATTTT
few,TRBV5-1,TRBJ2-3,-,CASSPERRDTDTQYF,TGCGCCAGCAGCCCCGAGCGTAGAGACACAGATACGCAGTATTTT
-,TRBV15,TRBJ2-7,-,CATSRDPARSVYEQYF,TGTGCCACCAGCAGAGATCCGGCACGCAGCGTCTACGAGCAGTACTTC
-,TRBV5-1,TRBJ2-2,-,CASSFPRTEPANTGELFF,TGCGCCAGCAGCTTCCCGAGGACAGAGCCTGCGAACACCGGGGAGCTGTTTTTT
-,TRBV2,TRBJ2-1,TRBD1,CASSGDSGKHNEQFF,TGTGCCAGCAGTGGGGACAGCGGAAAACACAATGAGCAGTTCTTC
-,TRBV6-1,TRBJ2-2,-,CASSERASSTGELFF,TGTGCCAGCAGTGAAAGAGCATCATCCACCGGGGAGCTGTTTTTT
-,TRBV3-1/TRBV3-2,TRBJ2-1,TRBD1,CASSQDRTGFYNEQFF,TGTGCCAGCAGCCAAGATCGGACAGGATTTTACAATGAGCAGTTCTTC
-,TRBV5-1,TRBJ1-6,-,CASSLASGSPLHF,TGCGCCAGCAGCTTAGCAAGCGGGTCACCCCTCCACTTT
-,TRBV3-1/TRBV3-2,TRBJ2-6,-,CASSHGTGSGANVLTF,TGTGCCAGCAGCCACGGAACAGGGTCTGGGGCCAACGTCCTGACTTTC
-,TRBV4-2,TRBJ2-3,-,CASSQDSFSNIQYF,TGTGCCAGCAGCCAAGATAGTTTTTCGAATATACAGTATTTT
few,TRBV21-1,TRBJ1-6,-,CASTSGVITGYSPLHF,TGTGCCAGCACATCGGGGGTTATAACGGGGTATTCACCCCTCCACTTT
-,TRBV7-9,TRBJ1-4,-,CASSNLVPGDEKLFF,TGTGCCAGCAGCAACCTCGTCCCGGGGGATGAAAAACTGTTTTTT
-,TRBV12-3/TRBV12-4,TRBJ1-2,TRBD1,CASRPTGAYGYTF,TGTGCCAGCAGGCCCACAGGGGCCTATGGCTACACCTTC
-,TRBV5-4,TRBJ2-3,-,CASSPTIDTDTQYF,TGTGCCAGCAGCCCCACTATTGACACAGATACGCAGTATTTT
-,TRBV19,TRBJ1-2,TRBD1,CASQNPGQGGNYGYTF,TGTGCCAGTCAGAACCCGGGACAGGGAGGTAACTATGGCTACACCTTC
-,TRBV6-2/TRBV6-3,TRBJ2-3,-,CASSYAGSKTQYF,TGTGCCAGCAGTTATGCGGGGTCTAAGACGCAGTATTTT
-,TRBV10-3,TRBJ1-2,-,CAISERSGYTF,TGTGCCATCAGTGAGAGGAGTGGCTACACCTTC
-,TRBV6-5,TRBJ1-5,-,CASSYSGGGNQPQHF,TGTGCCAGCAGTTACTCGGGAGGGGGCAATCAGCCCCAGCATTTT
once,TRBV4-3,TRBJ1-4,-,CASSQDGPHGGRGEKLFF,TGCGCCAGCAGCCAAGACGGGCCACACGGGGGGCGGGGTGAAAAACTGTTTTTT
-,TRBV27,TRBJ1-5,TRBD1,CASSLGQGYDQPQHF,TGTGCCAGCAGTTTGGGACAGGGATACGATCAGCCCCAGCATTTT
-,TRBV7-2,TRBJ2-3,-,CASSLGQINTDTQYF,TGTGCCAGCAGCTTAGGACAGATAAACACAGATACGCAGTATTTT
-,TRBV21-1,TRBJ1-5,-,CASSEGGRRAGDQPQHF,TGTGCCAGCAGCGAGGGAGGGAGGAGGGCAGGAGATCAGCCCCAGCATTTT
-,TRBV4-2,TRBJ2-1,-,CASSQESQGGSYNEQFF,TGTGCCAGCAGCCAAGAGTCTCAGGGAGGATCCTACAATGAGCAGTTCTTC
once,TRBV10-3,TRBJ1-1,-,CAISVRANTEAFF,TGTGCCATCAGTGTGAGGGCGAACACTGAAGCTTTCTTT
-,TRBV19,TRBJ2-1,TRBD2,CASSMGSGYNEQFF,TGTGCCAGTAGTATGGGTAGCGGGTACAATGAGCAGTTCTTC
-,TRBV7-9,TRBJ1-2,-,CASSAGLVGYTF,TGTGCCAGCAGCGCGGGCCTAGTTGGCTACACCTTC
-,TRBV27,TRBJ1-1,-,CASRPSGTPLEAFF,TGTGCCAGCAGGCCTTCCGGGACTCCTTTGGAAGCTTTCTTT
-,TRBV6-2/TRBV6-3,TRBJ2-5,-,CASRYEDQRRDGGTQYF,TGTGCCAGCAGATACGAGGACCAGCGGAGAGACGGGGGGACCCAGTACTTC
-,TRBV7-8,TRBJ1-6,-,CASSLDGTTPYSPLHF,TGTGCCAGCAGCTTAGATGGGACAACCCCCTATTCACCCCTCCACTTT
-,TRBV2,TRBJ2-1,-,CASTSVDEQFF,TGTGCCAGCACTAGCGTAGATGAGCAGTTCTTC
once,TRBV3-1/TRBV3-2,TRBJ2-2,-,CASSPFTGELFF,TGTGCCAGCAGCCCGTTTACCGGGGAGCTGTTTTTT
once,TRBV28,TRBJ2-1,TRBD2,CATGGAGSNEQFF,TGTGCCACCGGGGGGGCGGGTAGTAATGAGCAGTTCTTC
once,TRBV29-1,TRBJ1-2,-,CSVETDRYYGYTF,TGCAGCGTTGAGACCGACAGGTACTATGGCTACACCTTC
-,TRBV7-3,TRBJ1-1,-,CASSPNRETEAFF,TGTGCCAGCAGCCCCAACAGGGAAACTGAAGCTTTCTTT
-,TRBV9,TRBJ1-2,TRBD1,CASSDRQGPYGYTF,TGTGCCAGCAGCGACCGACAGGGACCCTATGGCTACACCTTC
-,TRBV6-5,TRBJ1-4,-,CASRLDSSNEKLFF,TGTGCCAGCAGGCTTGACAGTTCTAATGAAAAACTGTTTTTT
once,TRBV7-2,TRBJ1-6,-,CASSLGSQGVYNSPLHF,TGTGCCAGCAGCTTAGGGTCACAGGGCGTTTATAATTCACCCCTCCACTTT
-,TRBV6-2/TRBV6-3,TRBJ2-1,-,CASSYETSSGKNEQFF,TGTGCCAGCAGTTACGAGACTAGTTCAGGGAAAAATGAGCAGTTCTTC
-,TRBV7-7,TRBJ2-5,-,CASSPGGLGETQYF,TGTGCCAGCAGCCCCGGAGGGTTAGGAGAGACCCAGTACTTC
once,TRBV5-1,TRBJ1-5,-,CASSLASGQPQHF,TGCGCCAGCAGCTTGGCCTCGGGTCAGCCCCAGCATTTT
once,TRBV28,TRBJ1-2,-,CAAFTQDGYTF,TGTGCCGCTTTTACACAGGATGGCTACACCTTC